These T cell receptor beta chains were read from a single sample in a study of T cells in Graves' hyperthyroidism and ophthalmopathy. TCRdb itself ran the multiplex PCR reads through MiXCR, one entry per CDR3 protein. This repertoire shows about 52,000 distinct CDR3 sequences, roughly 50% found once; its top ten account for about a tenth. The specimen was blood. The receptors originated from a woman aged 50 to 60 with Graves' ophthalmopathy. Both conserved end residues are part of each CDR3. D genes are given only for firm matches. Part of the rows lack a size; the others show once, few, many or a class for expanded clones.

>TRBV20-1|TRBJ2-5|NA|TRBD2|14
CSAKRTSGAETQYF
TGCAGTGCTAAGCGGACTAGCGGGGCGGAGACCCAGTACTTC
>TRBV19|TRBJ2-3|NA|TRBD1|14
CASNQGVDADTQYF
TGTGCCAGTAACCAGGGGGTCGACGCAGATACGCAGTATTTT
>TRBV7-9|TRBJ2-5|NA|NA|13
CASSSDGQETQYF
TGTGCCAGCAGCTCCGACGGCCAAGAGACCCAGTACTTC
>TRBV7-9|TRBJ2-5|medium-sized|NA|18
CASSLGVGSSRREETQYF
TGTGCCAGCAGCTTAGGGGTTGGGTCTAGCCGCAGGGAGGAGACCCAGTACTTC
>TRBV2|TRBJ2-3|NA|NA|15
CASSDQEGFGDTQYF
TGTGCCAGCAGTGACCAGGAGGGATTTGGAGATACGCAGTATTTT
>TRBV5-1|TRBJ2-7|NA|TRBD1|15
CASSKGQGALYEQYF
TGCGCCAGCAGCAAAGGACAGGGAGCTCTCTACGAGCAGTACTTC
>TRBV7-6|TRBJ2-2|many|NA|15
CASSLGGDFTGELFF
TGTGCCAGCAGCTTGGGTGGAGATTTCACCGGGGAGCTGTTTTTT
>TRBV7-2|TRBJ2-7|once|NA|11
CASVRIYEQYF
TGTGCCTCCGTCCGGATCTACGAGCAGTACTTC
>TRBV6-2/TRBV6-3|TRBJ2-2|many|NA|12
CASSSATRELFF
TGTGCCAGCAGTTCTGCTACCCGGGAGCTGTTTTTT
>TRBV7-2|TRBJ1-2|many|NA|15
CASSLSPVNEYGYTF
TGTGCCAGCAGCTTATCCCCAGTGAATGAGTATGGCTACACCTTC
>TRBV5-5|TRBJ2-5|medium-sized|NA|14
CASCWAQGDETQYF
TGTGCCAGCTGTTGGGCACAGGGTGACGAGACCCAGTACTTC
>TRBV27|TRBJ2-3|few|NA|15
CASSLRVGWADTQYF
TGTGCCAGCAGTCTACGGGTGGGTTGGGCAGATACGCAGTATTTT
>TRBV5-4|TRBJ2-3|many|NA|13
CASSRRDSDTQYF
TGTGCCAGCAGCAGGCGGGACAGTGATACGCAGTATTTT
>TRBV29-1|TRBJ1-2|few|NA|14
CSVVHLGGNYGYTF
TGCAGCGTTGTTCACTTAGGTGGGAACTATGGCTACACCTTC
>TRBV15|TRBJ1-5|NA|NA|14
CATSSYGFNQPQHF
TGTGCCACCAGCAGTTACGGGTTCAATCAGCCCCAGCATTTT
>TRBV10-3|TRBJ1-2|NA|NA|11
CAITSEYGYTF
TGTGCCATCACTTCGGAGTATGGCTACACCTTC
>TRBV3-1|TRBJ2-1|few|NA|10
CASRGGALFF
TGTGCCAGCAGGGGCGGGGCCCTGTTCTTC
>TRBV15|TRBJ2-7|many|TRBD2|17
CATSRGLAGGSSYEQYF
TGTGCCACCAGCAGGGGACTAGCGGGAGGGAGCTCCTACGAGCAGTACTTC
>TRBV9|TRBJ2-3|once|NA|15
CASSVQQRRTDTQYF
TGTGCCAGCAGCGTACAGCAGCGGCGTACAGATACGCAGTATTTT
>TRBV4-1|TRBJ1-2|many|NA|14
CASSQDRVGYGYTF
TGCGCCAGCAGCCAAGATCGAGTGGGGTATGGCTACACCTTC
>TRBV6-1|TRBJ1-4|many|TRBD1|14
CASRKQGTNEKLFF
TGTGCCAGCAGGAAACAGGGGACTAATGAAAAACTGTTTTTT
>TRBV7-7|TRBJ2-3|medium-sized|NA|14
CASSLDGRTDTQYF
TGTGCTAGCAGCTTAGATGGGCGCACAGATACGCAGTATTTT
>TRBV7-3|TRBJ2-2|many|NA|19
CASSPTPYWSEANTGELFF
TGTGCCAGCAGCCCCACCCCTTATTGGAGCGAGGCGAACACCGGGGAGCTGTTTTTT
>TRBV2|TRBJ2-7|NA|TRBD2|15
CASSTPGTSAYEQYF
TGTGCCAGCAGCACACCCGGGACTAGCGCCTACGAGCAGTACTTC
>TRBV10-3|TRBJ1-5|NA|NA|12
CAISGPTRHEHF
TGTGCCATCAGTGGACCGACAAGGCACGAGCATTTT
>TRBV28|TRBJ1-2|few|TRBD1|14
CASSPPVRGLGYTF
TGTGCCAGCAGTCCCCCCGTAAGGGGGCTTGGCTACACCTTC
>TRBV19|TRBJ1-5|many|NA|15
CASSIGNSRNQPQHF
TGTGCCAGTAGTATAGGAAACAGCCGCAATCAGCCCCAGCATTTT
>TRBV29-1|TRBJ1-4|medium-sized|NA|12
CSVRGANEKLFF
TGCAGCGTGAGGGGCGCTAATGAAAAACTGTTTTTT
>TRBV20-1|TRBJ2-1|many|NA|13
CSAPRTSANEQFF
TGCAGTGCTCCTCGGACTTCGGCCAATGAGCAGTTCTTC
>TRBV29-1|TRBJ2-7|many|NA|11
CSVEKAYKQYF
TGCAGCGTCGAAAAGGCCTACAAGCAGTACTTC
>TRBV2|TRBJ2-2|once|TRBD1|16
CASSFSGTANTGELFF
TGTGCCAGCAGTTTCTCCGGGACAGCGAACACCGGGGAGCTGTTTTTT
>TRBV6-5|TRBJ2-7|many|NA|18
CATSRYPTGTGITYEQYF
TGTGCCACGTCACGATATCCGACAGGAACGGGGATTACCTACGAGCAGTACTTC
>TRBV28|TRBJ1-2|NA|TRBD1|15
CASSPGQVPIYGHTF
TGTGCCAGCAGCCCGGGACAGGTGCCAATCTATGGCCACACCTTC
>TRBV4-1|TRBJ1-5|many|TRBD1|16
CASSQFGTGLNQPQHF
TGCGCCAGCAGCCAGTTCGGGACAGGGTTGAATCAGCCCCAGCATTTT
>TRBV10-3|TRBJ2-5|medium-sized|NA|16
CAISESRGIVGETQYF
TGTGCCATCAGTGAGTCGCGGGGTATAGTGGGAGAGACCCAGTACTTC
>TRBV2|TRBJ2-5|NA|NA|16
CASSTGLDFVRETQYF
TGTGCCAGCTCTACGGGGCTAGACTTTGTCCGAGAGACCCAGTACTTC
>TRBV19|TRBJ1-3|many|NA|17
CASSIDDIPYSGNTIYF
TGTGCCAGTAGTATAGATGACATCCCATACTCTGGAAACACCATATATTTT
>TRBV4-1|TRBJ1-1|NA|NA|16
CASSQVNLGWATEAFF
TGCGCCAGCAGCCAAGTTAACCTGGGGTGGGCCACGGAAGCTTTCTTT
>TRBV28|TRBJ1-5|many|NA|13
CASTDLRGQPQHF
TGTGCCAGCACCGACCTACGAGGTCAGCCCCAGCATTTT
>TRBV5-1|TRBJ2-3|many|TRBD1|15
CASSARDRGRDTQYF
TGCGCCAGCAGCGCCAGGGACAGGGGGAGAGATACGCAGTATTTT
>TRBV15|TRBJ2-1|NA|NA|15
CATSRDLEGYNEQFF
TGTGCCACCAGCAGAGATCTTGAGGGGTACAATGAGCAGTTCTTC
>TRBV14|TRBJ2-1|many|NA|15
CASSQQQGAYNEQFF
TGTGCCAGCAGCCAGCAACAGGGTGCCTACAATGAGCAGTTCTTC
>TRBV2|TRBJ2-7|NA|NA|13
CASSGGGVTGEYF
TGTGCCAGCAGTGGAGGTGGGGTCACCGGGGAGTACTTC
>TRBV6-6|TRBJ2-7|many|TRBD1|15
CASSYSTGARNEQYF
TGTGCCAGCAGTTACTCGACAGGGGCCCGAAACGAGCAGTACTTC
>TRBV7-9|TRBJ2-3|NA|NA|16
CASSLVGRATGPAQYF
TGTGCCAGCAGCTTAGTTGGCAGGGCGACCGGACCCGCGCAGTATTTT
>TRBV18|TRBJ2-7|NA|NA|14
CASSPGRDNYEQYF
TGTGCCAGCTCACCAGGGCGAGATAACTACGAGCAGTACTTC
>TRBV29-1|TRBJ2-3|many|NA|12
CSVEVTSDTQYF
TGCAGCGTTGAAGTAACCTCAGATACGCAGTATTTT
>TRBV27|TRBJ1-1|NA|TRBD1|14
CASSLRTGATEAFF
TGTGCCAGCAGCCTCAGGACAGGGGCGACTGAAGCTTTCTTT
>TRBV20-1|TRBJ2-1|NA|NA|15
CSAAQPGTDRDTQFF
TGCAGTGCTGCCCAACCCGGGACGGATAGAGATACGCAGTTCTTC
>TRBV29-1|TRBJ2-5|many|NA|16
CSVERSRVGAQETQYF
TGCAGCGTTGAACGATCAAGGGTGGGCGCCCAAGAGACCCAGTACTTC
>TRBV5-1|TRBJ2-7|many|TRBD2|14
CASSPGGQIYEQYF
TGCGCCAGCAGCCCGGGAGGACAAATCTACGAGCAGTACTTC
>TRBV10-3|TRBJ2-6|once|TRBD2|16
CAISEWGGSGANVLTF
TGTGCCATCAGTGAGTGGGGGGGCTCTGGGGCCAACGTCCTGACTTTC
>TRBV11-3|TRBJ2-1|NA|TRBD2|15
CASSPQLAGVGEHFF
TGTGCCAGCAGCCCCCAGCTAGCGGGAGTAGGGGAGCATTTCTTC
>TRBV11-2|TRBJ2-2|many|NA|15
CASSLVSSSTGELFF
TGTGCCAGCAGCTTAGTTTCTAGCTCCACCGGGGAGCTGTTTTTT
>TRBV24-1|TRBJ2-1|medium-sized|NA|14
CATSDLHLGNEQFF
TGTGCCACCAGTGATTTGCATTTAGGCAATGAGCAGTTCTTC
>TRBV7-1|TRBJ2-1|NA|TRBD2|18
CASSSNPNPGTSLNEQFF
TGTGCCAGCAGCTCAAACCCCAACCCGGGGACTAGCTTAAATGAGCAGTTCTTC
>TRBV7-9|TRBJ2-3|NA|NA|12
CASSPEADTQYF
TGTGCCAGCAGCCCTGAAGCAGATACGCAGTATTTT